The clone carrying this T cell receptor (beta chain) has just a few counts. These data come from a study of blood T cell repertoires in COVID-19. Study-wide background: PBMCs, B-cell-depleted T cells, or T cells provided the cDNA or gDNA that made up the material.

Germline V gene sequence: CDR1 LGHDT, CDR2 YNNKEL (reference sequence). V was trimmed by 4 bases and J by 3 bases, leaving 10 bases between them. The CDR3 extends over 13 amino acids. Original data processing: Reference gene primer amplification in the assay estimated nucleated cell counts. Assay used: immunoSEQ multiplex PCR; TCRdb lists only in-frame clones, some missing. From that table come the V and J calls and clone size; the DNA was used to work out D and trimming. Seen here are tens of thousands of clones, 88% observed once, and the top ten hold over 4.5%. Sequenced sample: peripheral blood. The V and J genes are TRBV3-1 (or the pseudogene TRBV3-2) and TRBJ2-7; D call uncertain. This clonotype originated in a human donor in a cohort sampled during active COVID-19. CDR3 sequence reads: CASSPQAFYEQYF. The DNA for the CDR3 is TGTGCCAGCAGCCCCCAAGCCTTCTACGAGCAGTACTTC.